This section outlines one T cell receptor (beta chain) sequence together with its context. The authors' processing: Reference gene primer amplification gave estimated nucleated cell counts. Sequenced by immunoSEQ multiplex PCR; TCRdb stores in-frame clones only, minus some. V and J calls and clone size are those listed in that table; D and trimming were worked out from the DNA. The table has about 140,000 clones, approximately 90% seen once. This sample is part of a study of blood T cell repertoires in COVID-19. Turning to the study itself: Sites across the United States, Italy and Spain contributed samples from acute and convalescent COVID-19. T cells, B-cell-depleted T cells, or PBMCs supplied cDNA or gDNA.

The CDR3 contains 16 residues. Germline V gives CDR1 MNHEY, CDR2 SVGAGI. The trim removed 0 bases at V and 7 bases at J, leaving 3 bases unmatched. This chain links TRBV6-5 with TRBJ1-6; 10 positions match TRBD1. Source material: peripheral blood. This TCR was recovered from a human donor with COVID-19, enrolled during active disease. The donor label of this sample is uncertain. CDR3 in DNA: TGTGCCAGCAGTTACTCTTGGGACAGGGGAAATTCACCCCTCCACTTT. This sequence encodes CASSYSWDRGNSPLHF.